The 2 T cell receptor beta chains reported below all come from one sample, sequenced in a study of siplizumab effects on memory and regulatory T cells. Assay: immunoSEQ multiplex PCR; the TCRdb copy retains only in-frame clones and omits some. The profile shows around 58,000 clones, 70% to 90% of them singletons. The sample consisted of memory CD4+ T cells sorted from blood. The receptor source for this set is a human donor in good health.

V and J are TRBV27 and TRBJ1-6, with D possibly being TRBD1 (6 bases). With 6 bases removed from V and 9 bases from J, the gap between germline ends came to 21 bases. This CDR3 spans 16 amino acids. From germline, CDR1 is MNHEY and CDR2 SMNVEV (reference sequence). Here the CDR3 DNA reads TGTGCCAGCAGGGACGTCCTGGGGGCTTTTGGTTCACCCCTCCACTTT. This encodes CASRDVLGAFGSPLHF.

The V gene is TRBV7-5, the J gene TRBJ1-1; the table's D call, TRBD1, was not checked against the DNA. TRBV7-5 is labeled a pseudogene. This CDR3 region has 12 residues. The CDR3 protein is CASSSQGTEAFF. CDR3 bases: TGTGCCAGCAGTTCACAGGGCACTGAAGCTTTCTTT.